This T cell receptor (beta chain) was recorded in a study of OX40 agonist ivuxolimab in advanced cancers. This clone was observed a few times. The CDR3 length is 12 residues. Germline CDR1 WNHNN, CDR2 SYGVQD (reference sequence). V was trimmed by 5 bases and J by 1 base, leaving 5 bases between them. Libraries were prepared by immunoSEQ multiplex PCR; TCRdb keeps only in-frame clonotypes and omits some of them. The sample holds some 80,000 clones; under 90% are singletons and the top ten take roughly 0.44%. This specimen consisted of CD4+ or CD8+ T cells sorted from blood, obtained in a trial of the OX40 agonist ivuxolimab. This TCR derives from an adult with an advanced solid tumor such as melanoma, head and neck, liver or kidney cancer. The rearrangement links TRBV10-1 to TRBJ1-1; D not certain. This CDR3 reads CASSRKNTEAFF. The CDR3 DNA reads TGCGCCAGCAGTAGGAAGAACACTGAAGCTTTCTTT.